The 26 T cell receptor beta chains below all came from one sample that was sequenced in a study of T cells in Graves' hyperthyroidism and ophthalmopathy. Amplified TCR beta CDR3 regions derived from RNA transcripts. A first-round RT-PCR of the TCR CDR3 used the HTBI primer set. One entry per CDR3 protein, called by TCRdb with MiXCR from the multiplex PCR reads. The sample shows under 350,000 distinct CDR3 sequences, around 15% of them seen only once. Input material: blood. The receptors were gathered from a woman aged 55-69 years with Graves' ophthalmopathy.

This clonotype has at least ten counts. This rearrangement joins TRBV7-2 to TRBJ1-6; D is undetermined. This CDR3 is built from 14 residues. V lost 6 bases and J lost 3, with 9 bases in between. Germline CDR1 reads SGHTA; CDR2 reads FQGNSA. The chain's CDR3 is CASRSGIYNSPLHF. The CDR3 nucleotides are TGTGCCAGCAGGAGTGGTATCTATAATTCACCCCTCCACTTT.

This clonotype was observed at least ten times. This chain connects TRBV20-1 to TRBJ1-1, with a tentative D call TRBD1 (5 bases). Germline V lookup: CDR1 DFQATT, CDR2 SNEGSKA (reference sequence). Trimming took 6 bases from V and 1 from J, leaving 12 bases between them. There are 13 residues in the CDR3. CDR3 nucleotide sequence: TGCAGTGCCCCGGGACGGGGGAACACTGAAGCTTTCTTT. This encodes CSAPGRGNTEAFF.

In its sample, this clonotype was seen once. The chain joins TRBV27 to TRBJ2-5, with a tentative D call TRBD2 (5 bases). Germline-derived CDR1 and CDR2 are MNHEY and SMNVEV (reference sequence). The CDR3 consists of 14 residues. Trimming took 6 bases from V and 5 from J, leaving 16 bases between them. As DNA, the CDR3 is TGTGCCAGCAGCTCCACCGGGCAGCGGGAGACCCAGTACTTC. Amino acids: CASSSTGQRETQYF.

This clonotype occurred many times. The rearrangement joins TRBV11-2 to TRBJ1-2; D possibly corresponds to TRBD1 (5 bases). CDR3 length equals 14 residues. With 1 base removed from V and 5 bases from J, the gap between germline ends came to 11 bases. Germline-derived CDR1 and CDR2 are SGHAT and FQNNGV. The CDR3 here is CASSLGWAGYGYTF. The CDR3 coding sequence is TGTGCCAGCAGCTTAGGATGGGCAGGGTATGGCTACACCTTC.

In this sample, this clonotype turned up many times. The chain is built from TRBV5-1 and TRBJ1-6; D may be TRBD1 (6 bases). CDR3 length: 16 residues. Germline CDR1 SGHRS, CDR2 YFSETQ. V was shortened by 2 bases and J by 9 bases, with 18 bases between the two germline ends. The CDR3 sequence is CASSFQKTGLGSPLHF. The CDR3 coding sequence is TGCGCCAGCAGCTTCCAAAAGACAGGTCTGGGTTCACCCCTCCACTTT. The full variable domain, rest sourced from reference TRBV5-1 and TRBJ1-6, is KAGVTQTPRYLIKTRGQQVTLSCSPISGHRSVSWYQQTPGQGLQFLFEYFSETQRNKGNFPGRFSGRQFSNSRSEMNVSTLELGDSALYLCASSFQKTGLGSPLHFGNGTRLTVT.

There are a few counts of this clonotype. This chain links TRBV13 with TRBJ2-3; D is undetermined. In germline, CDR1 is PRHDT, CDR2 FYEKMQ (reference sequence). The CDR3 contains 14 residues. With 3 bases removed from V and 0 bases from J, the gap between germline ends came to 7 bases. The CDR3: CASSFPTSTDTQYF. DNA of the CDR3: TGTGCCAGCAGCTTCCCCACCAGCACAGATACGCAGTATTTT.

V is TRBV20-1 and J is TRBJ2-1, with D possibly matching TRBD2 (7 bases). The germline V and J ends were trimmed by 0 bases and 5 bases, with 23 bases remaining between them. The CDR3 has 18 residues. CDR1 is DFQATT, CDR2 SNEGSKA, per germline (reference sequence). The CDR3 bases are TGCAGTGCTAGAGATCAGAGGGGGGGACGGCTACTCAACAATGAGCAGTTCTTC. This translates into CSARDQRGGRLLNNEQFF.

This clonotype was recorded a few times. The chain recombines TRBV3-1 with TRBJ2-2; 9 nucleotides match TRBD2. CDR1 is LGHDT, CDR2 YNNKEL, per germline (reference sequence). V dropped 6 bases and J dropped 5; count of bases not matched to a gene: 4. The CDR3 covers 14 residues. The CDR3 DNA sequence: TGTGCCAGCAGACGGCGGGAGGGGACCGGGGAGCTGTTTTTT. This gives the protein CASRRREGTGELFF.

This clonotype occurred many times. The V and J genes are TRBV6-1 and TRBJ2-1, with 7 positions matching TRBD1. V shed 7 bases and J 4 bases; nucleotides not matched to a gene: 10. Per germline, CDR1 MNHNS and CDR2 SASEGT. This CDR3 region has 15 residues. Written as DNA, the CDR3 is TGTGCCAGCATTATACAGGGGTTAAAATACAATGAGCAGTTCTTC. This gives the protein CASIIQGLKYNEQFF.

V gene TRBV9 combines with J gene TRBJ2-7; 7 bases line up with TRBD2. This CDR3 spans 15 amino acids. J gave up 1 base and V 8 bases, and 12 bases lay outside the gene matches. CDR1 is SGDLS, CDR2 YYNGEE, per germline. CDR3 amino acids: CARGGATAISYEQYF. CDR3 sequence (DNA): TGTGCCAGGGGAGGGGCGACGGCCATTTCCTACGAGCAGTACTTC.

This clonotype was counted many times. J is TRBJ1-1 and V is TRBV3-2. TRBV3-2 is noted as a pseudogene. CDR3 length: 11 amino acids. This chain's CDR3 is CASLFYTEAFF. DNA of the CDR3: TGTGCCAGTTTGTTTTACACTGAAGCTTTCTTT.

The table lists this clonotype with many counts. The chain links TRBV24-1 to TRBJ2-2, with D unresolved. Germline assignment: CDR1 KGHDR and CDR2 SFDVKD. V lost 5 bases to trimming and J lost 5 bases, with 5 bases between them. CDR3 size: 12 residues. The CDR3 bases are TGTGCCACCAGTGTGTGGACCGGGGAGCTGTTTTTT. Protein sequence: CATSVWTGELFF.

The chain uses TRBV20-1 and TRBJ2-7; D is perhaps TRBD1 (6 bases). Looked up from germline, CDR1 is DFQATT and CDR2 is SNEGSKA (reference sequence). The CDR3 length is 14 residues. V lost 1 base and J lost 4, with 14 bases in between. Here the CDR3 DNA reads TGCAGTGCTAGAGGCCTACAGGGCTGGTACGAGCAGTACTTC. Protein product: CSARGLQGWYEQYF.

The chain couples TRBV7-9 to TRBJ2-5; 14 nucleotides match TRBD2. In germline, CDR1 is SEHNR, CDR2 FQNEAQ (reference sequence). The V and J ends lost 5 bases and 5 bases, in that order; junction bases with no gene match: 13. This CDR3 has 18 residues. The CDR3, as DNA: TGTGCCAGCAGCCGCGACTTCGGACTAGCGGGAGGTTGGGAGACCCAGTACTTC. It codes for CASSRDFGLAGGWETQYF.

This clonotype came up many times. The gene calls are TRBV7-9 and TRBJ1-6, with D perhaps matching TRBD1 (6 bases). CDR3 length equals 14 residues. Germline V gene sequence: CDR1 SEHNR, CDR2 FQNEAQ (reference sequence). The germline V and J ends were trimmed by 4 bases and 7 bases, with 11 bases remaining between them. CDR3 residues: CASSWGAVNSPLHF. The CDR3 DNA sequence: TGTGCCAGCAGCTGGGGGGCAGTGAATTCACCCCTCCACTTT.

Many counts were recorded for this clonotype. The chain carries TRBV7-3 and TRBJ2-3, with 8 bases matching TRBD2. CDR1 is SGHTA, CDR2 FQGTGA, per germline. The CDR3 loop spans 14 amino acids. J gave up 9 bases and V 5 bases, and 10 bases lay outside the gene matches. The DNA for the CDR3 is TGTGCCAGCAGCCTCGGGGCGGGAGGAGGAACGCAGTATTTT. This sequence encodes CASSLGAGGGTQYF.

On this clonotype itself: Given a much more abundant clone one base away, this may be a read error. This chain connects TRBV27 to TRBJ2-1; D is possibly TRBD1 or TRBD2 (5 bases each). Germline V gene lookup returns CDR1 MNHEY and CDR2 SMNVEV (reference sequence). This CDR3 has 16 amino acids. The V end lost 5 bases, the J end lost 5 bases, and 19 bases lay between the germline ends. For the CDR3, the DNA is TGTGCCAGCAGTCTGCGAGGGGCTAGATATCACAATGAGCAGTTCTTC. It is translated as CASSLRGARYHNEQFF.

The J gene is TRBJ2-7, the V gene TRBV6-2 or TRBV6-3, with 8 positions matching TRBD2. J lost 7 bases, V lost 2 bases, and 10 bases had no gene match. The CDR3 contains 15 residues. The germline gives CDR1 MNHEY, CDR2 SVGEGT. The CDR3 protein is CASSYRPGGPYEQYF. CDR3 coding DNA: TGTGCCAGCAGTTACCGCCCGGGAGGGCCATATGAGCAGTACTTC.

This clonotype was recorded at least ten times. The V and J genes are TRBV6-1 and TRBJ1-4; a possible D gene is TRBD1 (6 bases). Deletions cut 6 bases from V and 8 bases from J, with 19 bases between. CDR3 length equals 15 residues. Germline CDR1 reads MNHNS; CDR2 reads SASEGT. The CDR3 is CASRARGGAGEKLFF. DNA of the CDR3: TGTGCCAGCAGAGCGCGCGGGGGCGCCGGGGAAAAACTGTTTTTT.

This clonotype was recorded at least ten times. The chain uses TRBV12-3 or TRBV12-4 and TRBJ1-3, with 7 bases identical to TRBD1. V lost 4 bases, J lost 2 bases, and 5 bases stayed unmatched. This CDR3 region has 15 residues. CDR3 nucleotide sequence: TGTGCCAGCAGTTCCAGGGGGGGGGCTGGAAACACCATATATTTT. Its translation is CASSSRGGAGNTIYF.

There are a few counts of this clonotype. The V gene is TRBV12-3 or TRBV12-4, the J gene TRBJ2-5, with 9 bases matching TRBD2. V lost 4 bases, J lost 5 bases, and 8 bases stayed unmatched. This CDR3 is 15 amino acids long. The CDR3 bases are TGTGCCAGCAGTTCGGGGCGGAGCGGGGGGGAGACCCAGTACTTC. It translates to CASSSGRSGGETQYF.

This clonotype was recorded many times. V is TRBV10-3 and J is TRBJ2-1; maybe TRBD1 (5 bases). Germline-derived CDR1 and CDR2 are ENHRY and SYGVKD. V lost 11 bases, J lost 6 bases, and 23 bases lay in between. CDR3 length: 15 amino acids. Here the CDR3 reads CAQPAPRDRGNEQFF. The CDR3 nucleotides are TGTGCCCAGCCGGCACCCAGGGATAGAGGCAATGAGCAGTTCTTC.

The chain links TRBV20-1 to TRBJ1-2; D unresolved. This CDR3 is 14 amino acids long. The V end was cut by 0 bases, the J end by 2 bases, with 10 bases between. CDR1 and CDR2 (germline): DFQATT, SNEGSKA (reference sequence). The CDR3 is CSARDGGSNYGYTF. The CDR3 DNA is TGCAGTGCTAGAGATGGTGGCAGCAACTATGGCTACACCTTC.

The chain has TRBV7-9 and TRBJ1-2, with D unclear. CDR1 and CDR2 (germline): SEHNR, FQNEAQ (reference sequence). This CDR3 region has 12 residues. Deletions cut 8 bases from V and 8 bases from J, with 15 bases between. CDR3 residues: CASGMRNRGYTF. The CDR3 DNA follows: TGTGCCAGCGGTATGAGGAATCGGGGCTACACCTTC.

This chain uses TRBV6-1 with TRBJ2-7; D gene uncertain. Germline loops: CDR1 MNHNS, CDR2 SASEGT. The CDR3 is made up of 12 amino acids. Trimming took off 2 bases at V and 4 bases at J, with 6 bases between the two ends. DNA of the CDR3: TGTGCCAGCAGTGAACTCGTTTACGAGCAGTACTTC. Its translation: CASSELVYEQYF.

The chain carries TRBV29-1 and TRBJ1-2, with D hard to call. CDR1 and CDR2 (germline): SQVTM, ANQGSEA. The CDR3 covers 13 residues. The V end was cut by 0 bases, the J end by 6 bases, with 11 bases between. This CDR3 is CSVEDLWGDGYTF. Here the CDR3 DNA reads TGCAGCGTTGAAGATCTATGGGGAGATGGCTACACCTTC.